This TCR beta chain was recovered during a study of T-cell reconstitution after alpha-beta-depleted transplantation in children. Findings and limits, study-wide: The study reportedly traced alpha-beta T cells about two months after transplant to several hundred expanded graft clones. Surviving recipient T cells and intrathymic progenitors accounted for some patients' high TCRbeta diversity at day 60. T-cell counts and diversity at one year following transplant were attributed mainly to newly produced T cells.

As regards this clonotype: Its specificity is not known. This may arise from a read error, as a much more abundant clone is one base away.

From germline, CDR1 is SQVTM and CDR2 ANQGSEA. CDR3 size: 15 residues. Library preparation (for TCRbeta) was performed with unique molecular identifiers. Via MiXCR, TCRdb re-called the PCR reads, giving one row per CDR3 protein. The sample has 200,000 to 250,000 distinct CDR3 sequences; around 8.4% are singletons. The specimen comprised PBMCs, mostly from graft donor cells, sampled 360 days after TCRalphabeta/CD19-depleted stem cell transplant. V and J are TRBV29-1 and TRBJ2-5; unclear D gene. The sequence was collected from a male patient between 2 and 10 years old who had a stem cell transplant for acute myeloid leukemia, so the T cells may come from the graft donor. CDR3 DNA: TGCGGCGGATGGGCAATTATTGGGCCACAAGAGACCCAGTACTTC. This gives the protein CGGWAIIGPQETQYF.